The present T cell receptor (beta chain) was sequenced within a study of technical replicates of blood from several donors. The CDR3 consists of 13 residues. Trimming left V 3 bases short and J 8 bases short, with 11 bases between. Germline CDR1 MNHEY, CDR2 SMNVEV (reference sequence). The method was immunoSEQ multiplex PCR; TCRdb's version includes in-frame clones alone and lacks a portion of them. The table records approximately 99,000 clones, roughly 96% of them present only once. This chain joins TRBV27 and TRBJ2-1; D remains ambiguous. This clonotype was obtained from a human donor in good health. The sequencing sample was made of T cells isolated from PBMCs. The CDR3 DNA reads as TGTGCCAGCAGTTTGGCTAGTAAGGATGAGCAGTTCTTC. Encoded protein: CASSLASKDEQFF.